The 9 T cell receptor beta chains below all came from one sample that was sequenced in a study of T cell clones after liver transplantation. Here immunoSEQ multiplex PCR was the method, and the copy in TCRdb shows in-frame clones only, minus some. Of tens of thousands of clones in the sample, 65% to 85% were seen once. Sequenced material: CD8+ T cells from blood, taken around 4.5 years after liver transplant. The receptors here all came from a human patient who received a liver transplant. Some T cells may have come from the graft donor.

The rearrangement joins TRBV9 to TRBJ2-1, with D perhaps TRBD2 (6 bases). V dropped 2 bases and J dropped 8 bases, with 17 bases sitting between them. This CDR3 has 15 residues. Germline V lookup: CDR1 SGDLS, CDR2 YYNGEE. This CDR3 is CASSVEGGKTDEQFF. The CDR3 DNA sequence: TGTGCCAGCAGCGTCGAGGGAGGTAAAACGGATGAGCAGTTCTTC.

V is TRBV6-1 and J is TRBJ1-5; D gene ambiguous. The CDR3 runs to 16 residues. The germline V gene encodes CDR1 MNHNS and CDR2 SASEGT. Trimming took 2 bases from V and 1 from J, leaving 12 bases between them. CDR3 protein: CASSENWQLSNQPQHF. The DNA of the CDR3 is TGTGCCAGCAGTGAAAATTGGCAGCTGAGCAATCAGCCCCAGCATTTT.

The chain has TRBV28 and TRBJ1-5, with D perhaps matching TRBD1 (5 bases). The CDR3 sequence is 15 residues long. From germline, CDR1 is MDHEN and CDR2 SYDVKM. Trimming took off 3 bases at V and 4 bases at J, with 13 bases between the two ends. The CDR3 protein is CASSFGGDWNQPQHF. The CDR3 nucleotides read TGTGCCAGCAGTTTTGGAGGGGATTGGAATCAGCCCCAGCATTTT.

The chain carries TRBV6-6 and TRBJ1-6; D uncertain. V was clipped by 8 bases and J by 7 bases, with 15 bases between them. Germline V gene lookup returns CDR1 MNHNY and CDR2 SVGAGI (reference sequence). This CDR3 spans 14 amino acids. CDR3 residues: CASAMVTSNSPLHF. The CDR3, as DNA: TGTGCCAGCGCTATGGTGACGTCAAATTCACCCCTCCACTTT.

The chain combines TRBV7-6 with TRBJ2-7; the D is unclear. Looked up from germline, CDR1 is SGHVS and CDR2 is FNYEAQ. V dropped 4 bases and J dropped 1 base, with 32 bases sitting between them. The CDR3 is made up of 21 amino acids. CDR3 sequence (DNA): TGTGCCAGCAGCTCTATGGGCCCGACACGCTTCCAATCCAGCTCTTCCTACGAGCAGTACTTC. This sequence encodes CASSSMGPTRFQSSSSYEQYF.

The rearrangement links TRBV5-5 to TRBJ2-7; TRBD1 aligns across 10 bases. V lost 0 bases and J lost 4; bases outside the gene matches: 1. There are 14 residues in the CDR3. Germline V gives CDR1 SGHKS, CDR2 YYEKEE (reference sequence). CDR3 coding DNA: TGTGCCAGCAGCTTGGGGACAGGGGGTTACGAGCAGTACTTC. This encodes CASSLGTGGYEQYF.

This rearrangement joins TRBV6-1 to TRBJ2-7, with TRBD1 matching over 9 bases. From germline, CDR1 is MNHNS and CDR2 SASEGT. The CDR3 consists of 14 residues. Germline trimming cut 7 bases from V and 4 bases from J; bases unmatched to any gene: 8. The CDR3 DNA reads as TGTGCCAGCACGGGGGACAGGGCTTGGTACGAGCAGTACTTC. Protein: CASTGDRAWYEQYF.

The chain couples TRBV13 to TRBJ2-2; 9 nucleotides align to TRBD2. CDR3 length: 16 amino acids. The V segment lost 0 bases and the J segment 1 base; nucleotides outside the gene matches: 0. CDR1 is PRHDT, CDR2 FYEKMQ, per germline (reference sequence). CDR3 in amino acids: CASSLGLAGNTGELFF. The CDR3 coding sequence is TGTGCCAGCAGCTTAGGACTAGCGGGGAACACCGGGGAGCTGTTTTTT.

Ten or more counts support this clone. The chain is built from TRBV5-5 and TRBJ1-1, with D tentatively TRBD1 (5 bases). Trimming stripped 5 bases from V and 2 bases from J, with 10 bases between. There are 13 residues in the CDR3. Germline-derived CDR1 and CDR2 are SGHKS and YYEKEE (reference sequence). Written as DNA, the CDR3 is TGTGCCAGCAGAACAAGGGGTAACACTGAAGCTTTCTTT. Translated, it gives CASRTRGNTEAFF. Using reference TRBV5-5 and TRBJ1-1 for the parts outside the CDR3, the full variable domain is DAGVTQSPTHLIKTRGQQVTLRCSPISGHKSVSWYQQVLGQGPQFIFQYYEKEERGRGNFPDRFSARQFPNYSSELNVNALLLGDSALYLCASRTRGNTEAFFGQGTRLTVV.